A single sample is the source of the 13 T cell receptor beta chains below, sequenced in a study of vaccination effects on CD4 cells after COVID-19. Within the ViraFEST assay, antigen-specific CD4+ T cells underwent expansion with viral peptide pools prior to sequencing. CD4+ T cells were isolated after around ten days of culture. Participants got two doses of BNT162b2 or mRNA-1273 vaccine. Sequenced by immunoSEQ multiplex PCR; TCRdb stores in-frame clones only, minus some. The data contain about 24,000 clones, roughly 80% of them singletons. The antigens these receptors bind are not known. The sequencing here drew on CD4+ T cells from PBMCs cultured with SARS-CoV-2 spike peptides, taken after COVID-19 vaccination. The receptors derive from a human donor who received a COVID-19 vaccine. Some clones in this sample may be carry-over from other donors' samples.

The chain joins TRBV7-2 to TRBJ2-5; D unclear. The CDR3 extends over 14 amino acids. Germline V CDR1 and CDR2: SGHTA, FQGNSA. Trimming took off 1 base at V and 1 base at J, with 7 bases between the two ends. DNA of the CDR3: TGTGCCAGCAGCTTAGTTGTCTCCCAAGAGACCCAGTACTTC. Protein: CASSLVVSQETQYF.

This clone turned up a few times. This chain uses TRBV25-1 with TRBJ1-1, with D perhaps matching TRBD1 (5 bases). Germline CDR1 and CDR2: MGHDK and SYGVNS. CDR3 length: 15 residues. V dropped 2 bases and J dropped 5 bases, with 15 bases sitting between them. The CDR3 loop reads CASSEPERGGTEAFF. CDR3 DNA: TGTGCCAGCAGTGAACCGGAACGCGGGGGGACTGAAGCTTTCTTT. Combining the CDR3 with reference TRBV25-1 and TRBJ1-1 gives the whole variable domain EADIYQTPRYLVIGTGKKITLECSQTMGHDKMYWYQQDPGMELHLIHYSYGVNSTEKGDLSSESTVSRIRTEHFPLTLESARPSHTSQYLCASSEPERGGTEAFFGQGTRLTVV.

The rearrangement joins TRBV18 to TRBJ1-1; D unresolved. The CDR3 contains 14 residues. Trimming took 0 bases from V and 1 from J, leaving 6 bases between them. The germline V gene encodes CDR1 KGHSH and CDR2 LQKENI. The CDR3 loop reads CASSPPMQNTEAFF. CDR3 DNA sequence: TGTGCCAGCTCACCACCGATGCAGAACACTGAAGCTTTCTTT.

This chain uses TRBV3-1 (or the pseudogene TRBV3-2) with TRBJ1-5; D unresolved. Trimming pared 0 bases from V and 6 bases from J, leaving 6 bases between. Germline loops: CDR1 LGHDT, CDR2 YNNKEL (reference sequence). The CDR3 contains 13 residues. The CDR3 spells CASSQERVQPQHF. The CDR3 DNA sequence: TGTGCCAGCAGCCAAGAGCGGGTTCAGCCCCAGCATTTT.

The chain links TRBV2 to TRBJ1-6, with D perhaps TRBD1 (5 bases). Per germline, CDR1 SNHLY and CDR2 FYNNEI. Trimming removed 3 bases from V and 7 bases from J, with 13 bases in between. The CDR3 is 15 residues long. CDR3 amino acids: CASSDIRGYNSPLHF. CDR3 DNA sequence: TGTGCCAGCAGTGATATAAGGGGTTACAATTCACCCCTCCACTTT.

This clone was found a few times. The chain is built from TRBV2 and TRBJ1-2; D not resolved. The germline V gene encodes CDR1 SNHLY and CDR2 FYNNEI. V gave up 6 bases and J gave up 6 bases, with 14 bases separating them. This CDR3 spans 13 amino acids. CDR3 in amino acids: CASSAEVVNGYTF. DNA for the CDR3: TGTGCCAGCAGCGCTGAGGTGGTTAATGGCTACACCTTC.

The chain links TRBV7-9 to TRBJ2-4; perhaps D is TRBD1 or TRBD2 (7 bases each). The CDR3 extends over 14 amino acids. Trimming left V 5 bases short and J 8 bases short, with 16 bases between. The germline gives CDR1 SEHNR, CDR2 FQNEAQ (reference sequence). CDR3 amino acids: CASSVRSGGDIQYF. In DNA, the CDR3 is TGTGCCAGCAGCGTAAGGTCAGGGGGGGACATTCAGTACTTC.

The rearrangement links TRBV6-6 to TRBJ1-3; no firm D call. V dropped 2 bases and J dropped 4 bases, with 0 bases sitting between them. CDR3 length equals 11 residues. Germline assignment: CDR1 MNHNY and CDR2 SVGAGI (reference sequence). This chain's CDR3 is CASSYGNTIYF. The CDR3 DNA sequence: TGTGCCAGCAGTTACGGAAACACCATATATTTT.

This chain connects TRBV4-1 to TRBJ1-5; tentatively, D is TRBD1 (6 bases). This CDR3 region has 15 residues. Trimming left V 4 bases short and J 3 bases short, with 13 bases between. Germline CDR1 is MGHRA and CDR2 is YSYEKL. The CDR3 DNA reads TGCGCCAGCAGCCGAGGGGGGCCCTACAATCAGCCCCAGCATTTT. Amino acids: CASSRGGPYNQPQHF.

The gene calls are TRBV7-2 and TRBJ2-2; a weak D match, TRBD2 (6 bases). CDR1 is SGHTA, CDR2 FQGNSA, per germline. The length of the CDR3 is 17 residues. Between the trimmed V and J ends, which lost 5 bases and 4 bases, there was a span of 20 bases. CDR3 DNA sequence: TGTGCCAGCAGCCGCTGGGGGGTAGGGGCCTCCACCGGGGAGCTGTTTTTT. Translated: CASSRWGVGASTGELFF.

The chain employs TRBV5-1 and TRBJ2-5; TRBD2 aligns across 9 bases. The CDR3 extends over 16 amino acids. The germline CDR1 and CDR2 sequences are SGHRS and YFSETQ. The V segment lost 0 bases and the J segment 2 bases; nucleotides outside the gene matches: 5. CDR3 loop: CASSLGVTSGQETQYF. CDR3 nucleotides: TGCGCCAGCAGCTTGGGTGTCACTAGCGGGCAAGAGACCCAGTACTTC.

The chain couples TRBV18 to TRBJ1-2; no clear D. This CDR3 has 15 residues. The V gene's germline CDR1 is KGHSH and CDR2 LQKENI. V was trimmed by 2 bases and J by 6 bases, leaving 16 bases between them. The CDR3: CASSPGVQLSNGYTF. CDR3 DNA sequence: TGTGCCAGCTCACCAGGGGTACAGCTTAGCAATGGCTACACCTTC.

V usage is TRBV5-1 and J usage is TRBJ1-1; D might be TRBD1 (6 bases). Germline loops: CDR1 SGHRS, CDR2 YFSETQ. V lost 2 bases to trimming and J lost 6 bases, with 11 bases between them. This CDR3 is built from 13 residues. The CDR3 DNA follows: TGCGCCAGCAGCTTAACAGGGACCCCTGAAGCTTTCTTT. It yields the protein CASSLTGTPEAFF.